This entry features one TCR beta chain sequence. Its antigen remains unknown. This record comes from a study of chemoradiotherapy in HPV16-positive cancers. Study-wide findings and caveats: During treatment, candidate HPV-specific clones and E7-related motifs expanded in tumor. For HPV16-positive patients, expanding HPV-responsive T cells associated with longer recurrence-free survival. Functional assays defining HPV-specific T cells used only a couple of HPV16-positive patients.

Over chemoradiotherapy, repertoires were sampled more than once. The junction had 12 bases not matched to a gene; V was cut back by 10 bases and J by 4 bases. In germline, CDR1 is LNHDA, CDR2 SQIVND (reference sequence). This CDR3 spans 16 amino acids. The method was immunoSEQ multiplex PCR; TCRdb's version includes in-frame clones alone and lacks a portion of them. The sample has several thousand clones; 80% to 90% are singletons. J is TRBJ2-1 and V is TRBV19, with TRBD1 identical over 11 bases. The sample in question was tumor tissue, obtained from a patient who underwent chemoradiotherapy. This TCR was recovered from a human donor with HPV-associated anogenital cancer. For the CDR3, the DNA is TGTGCCACCCTCGAGACCGGGACAGGGGGATACAATGAGCAGTTCTTC. It is translated as CATLETGTGGYNEQFF.